Listed below are T cell receptor beta chains from one sample, sequenced in a study of regulatory T cells in long-lasting Graves disease. MiXCR was run by TCRdb on the multiplex PCR reads, yielding one entry per CDR3 protein. The sample holds 400,000 to 500,000 distinct CDR3 sequences, about 20% seen once. Material: peripheral blood mononuclear cells (PBMCs), obtained when the disease was refractory, from a patient treated with antithyroid drugs. The source is a female donor with Graves disease. Each CDR3 is given with its conserved first and last residue. The order of the fields is J gene, V gene, D gene, clone size, CDR3 DNA, CDR3 protein. The D gene is left open where the match is weak. Clone size appears in some rows only: once, few, many, or a class for an expanded clone.

TRBJ1-5 | TRBV12-3/TRBV12-4 | - | many | TGTGCCAGCAGTTTAAGGGACACCAATCAGCCCCAGCATTTT | CASSLRDTNQPQHF
TRBJ2-7 | TRBV27 | - | few | TGTGCCAGCAGTTTATCCTACCAGGCTTTGTACTACGAGCAGTACTTC | CASSLSYQALYYEQYF
TRBJ2-7 | TRBV7-6 | - | many | TGTGCCAGCAGCTTCGGGCACGGACCCTACGAAGAGCAGTACTTC | CASSFGHGPYEEQYF
TRBJ2-7 | TRBV6-5 | TRBD1 | few | TGTGCCAGCAGTTACGGCGCAGGGGGTAGGTACGAGCAGTACTTC | CASSYGAGGRYEQYF
TRBJ1-5 | TRBV6-5 | - | - | TGTGCCAGCAGTTACGGAGCAAGCAATCAGCCCCAGCATTTT | CASSYGASNQPQHF
TRBJ1-2 | TRBV28 | - | many | TGTGCCAGCAGTTTAACAGGGCGGTCAGGGGCTTATGGCTACACCTTC | CASSLTGRSGAYGYTF
TRBJ2-2 | TRBV7-9 | TRBD1 | few | TGTGCCAGCAGCTTAGCGTCGTATCCTCGACCCGGGACAGCGAACACCGGGGAGCTGTTTTTT | CASSLASYPRPGTANTGELFF
TRBJ1-2 | TRBV3-1 | - | many | TGTGCCAGCAGCCAAGAACGGTACTATGGCTACACCTTC | CASSQERYYGYTF
TRBJ2-7 | TRBV3-1 | TRBD1 | many | TGTGCCAGCAGTCCCGGGACAGGCTTGATCTACGAGCAGTACTTC | CASSPGTGLIYEQYF
TRBJ2-2 | TRBV20-1 | - | once | TGCAGTGCTAGAGACCTCTCAGGACTTTCTGTTACCGGGGAGCTGTTTTTT | CSARDLSGLSVTGELFF
TRBJ2-5 | TRBV9 | - | few | TGTGCCAGCACGGGGGACGCCGATTGGGAGACCCAGTACTTC | CASTGDADWETQYF
TRBJ2-2 | TRBV5-1 | - | few | TGCGCCAGCACCACCATGGGGGCCAGGGCCGGGGAGCTGTTTTTT | CASTTMGARAGELFF
TRBJ2-7 | TRBV7-2 | TRBD1 | few | TGTGCCACTCAAGCCGGGACAGGCTACGAGCAGTACTTC | CATQAGTGYEQYF
TRBJ1-4 | TRBV15 | - | - | TGTGCCACCAGCAGAGAAGGGAGCACTTTTAATGAAAAACTGTTTTTT | CATSREGSTFNEKLFF
TRBJ2-5 | TRBV5-4 | - | many | TGTGCCAGCAGCCGAGACTGGAGGGAGACCCAGTACTTC | CASSRDWRETQYF
TRBJ1-1 | TRBV24-1 | - | many | TGTGCCACCAGTGATAGGGACACTGAAGCTTTCTTT | CATSDRDTEAFF
TRBJ1-2 | TRBV4-1 | - | few | TGCGCCAGCAGCCAAGATTGGTGGACAGCTTCCGACCACTATGGCTACACCTTC | CASSQDWWTASDHYGYTF
TRBJ2-4 | TRBV19 | - | - | TGTGCCAGTAGTATGACATGGGCAGAGGCATATGGCCACACCTTC | CASSMTWAEAYGHTF
TRBJ2-1 | TRBV12-3/TRBV12-4 | TRBD1 | - | TGTGCCAGCAGACGAACAGGGGGCAGATCCTACAATGAGCAGTTCTTC | CASRRTGGRSYNEQFF
TRBJ1-3 | TRBV7-9 | - | many | TGTGCCACCGGAGGGCCTGGAAACACCATATATTTT | CATGGPGNTIYF
TRBJ1-5 | TRBV7-8 | - | many | TGTTCCTGTCAGCCCCAGCATTTT | CSCQPQHF
TRBJ1-5 | TRBV19 | - | - | TGTGCCAGTAGTATTAATAATGAGGGCAATCAGCCCCAGCATTTT | CASSINNEGNQPQHF
TRBJ1-4 | TRBV2 | - | many | TGTGCCAGCAGGGATATAAACAGCGCGGCTAATGAAAAACTGTTTTTT | CASRDINSAANEKLFF
TRBJ1-1 | TRBV24-1 | TRBD1 | many | TGTGCCACCAGTCACCGGGACAGGGGCCTCACTGAAGCTTTCTTT | CATSHRDRGLTEAFF
TRBJ2-1 | TRBV12-3/TRBV12-4 | - | - | TGTGCCAGCAGTTTCAGGATCGGAGGGGGAGAGAGTGAGCAGTTCTTC | CASSFRIGGGESEQFF
TRBJ2-7 | TRBV12-3/TRBV12-4 | TRBD2 | few | TGTGCCAGCAGTCGGACTAGCGGGGGAGAGTACGAGCAGTACTTC | CASSRTSGGEYEQYF
TRBJ1-5 | TRBV9 | - | few | TGTGCCAGCAGCGTAGATGCAGGGATTCAGCCCCAGCATTTT | CASSVDAGIQPQHF
TRBJ1-4 | TRBV2 | - | many | TGTGCCAGCATACAGGCAACTAATGAAAAACTGTTTTTT | CASIQATNEKLFF
TRBJ1-4 | TRBV12-3/TRBV12-4 | TRBD1 | many | TGTGCCAGCAGTTTTGAGGGGGCGCTTAATGAAAAACTGTTTTTT | CASSFEGALNEKLFF
TRBJ2-7 | TRBV14 | - | - | TGTGCCAGCAGCCGATCCGGGACGCCTGAGCAGTACTTC | CASSRSGTPEQYF
TRBJ1-1 | TRBV2 | - | - | TGTGCCAGCAAAACCGGGACGGCGAACACTGAAGCTTTCTTT | CASKTGTANTEAFF
TRBJ2-7 | TRBV6-1 | - | many | TGTGCCAGCAGTCCGGAATGGGGCAGGGTGTACGAGCAGTACTTC | CASSPEWGRVYEQYF
TRBJ2-7 | TRBV11-2 | - | few | TGCGCCAGCAGCCAAGAAGAGGGGGCGGGACGCGAGCAGTACTTC | CASSQEEGAGREQYF
TRBJ2-1 | TRBV29-1 | - | - | TGCAGCGTTGGAGGGGAGAGCTCCTACAATGAGCAGTTCTTC | CSVGGESSYNEQFF
TRBJ2-7 | TRBV2 | - | many | TGTGCCAGCAGTGAAGTTCTGGGTGGCCCCAAGTACGAGCAGTACTTC | CASSEVLGGPKYEQYF
TRBJ2-5 | TRBV11-2 | - | many | TGTGCCAGCACCCACCAGGGCGGGCAAGAGACCCAGTACTTC | CASTHQGGQETQYF
TRBJ2-7 | TRBV28 | - | many | TGTGCCAGCAAAAGTTCGGTCTACGAGCAGTACTTC | CASKSSVYEQYF
TRBJ2-3 | TRBV28 | - | - | TGTGCCAGCAGTTTAGCCTACCTCGTCACAGATACGCAGTATTTT | CASSLAYLVTDTQYF
TRBJ2-7 | TRBV6-1 | TRBD2 | many | TGTGCCAGCAGTGAACGAGGGAGGGCCTCCTACGAGCAGTACTTC | CASSERGRASYEQYF
TRBJ2-7 | TRBV10-2 | - | many | TGCGCCAGCAGTGAGTCGCCGTTCGCGGGCGAGCAGTACTTC | CASSESPFAGEQYF
TRBJ2-7 | TRBV6-2/TRBV6-3 | - | many | TGTGCCAGCAGGGACCGCACCTACGAGCAGTACTTC | CASRDRTYEQYF
TRBJ2-3 | TRBV28 | - | - | TGTGCCAGCAGTAGGCCCGACAGAGTTACGCAGTATTTT | CASSRPDRVTQYF
TRBJ2-7 | TRBV11-2 | - | many | TGTGCCAGCAGCTTAATGGGAAGCGAGCAGTACTTC | CASSLMGSEQYF
TRBJ2-5 | TRBV12-3/TRBV12-4 | - | many | TGTGCCAGCAGTGCCCCGGTGGGGGTAGAGACCCAGTACTTC | CASSAPVGVETQYF
TRBJ1-1 | TRBV9 | - | few | TGTGCCAGCAGCGCCAACACAGGGTCTGAAGCTTTCTTT | CASSANTGSEAFF
TRBJ2-2 | TRBV5-4 | TRBD2 | few | TGTGCCAGCAGCTTGGTTCTAGCGGGAGTTTACACCGGGGAGCTGTTTTTT | CASSLVLAGVYTGELFF
TRBJ2-2 | TRBV27 | TRBD2 | many | TGTGCCAGCAGTGCCCCGACTAGCGGAAACACCGGGGAGCTGTTTTTT | CASSAPTSGNTGELFF
TRBJ1-1 | TRBV20-1 | - | many | TGCAGTGCTAGAGCTTGGTTCGAGGGGTCGACTGAAGCTTTCTTT | CSARAWFEGSTEAFF
TRBJ2-5 | TRBV12-3/TRBV12-4 | - | - | TGTGCCAGCAGTTTAGGGGGGGCTGGGGAGACCCAGTACTTC | CASSLGGAGETQYF
TRBJ2-7 | TRBV6-2/TRBV6-3 | - | many | TGTGCCAGCAGTTATCGGCAGTTCTCCTACGAGCAGTACTTC | CASSYRQFSYEQYF
TRBJ1-1 | TRBV5-4 | - | - | TGTGCCAGCAGCTTGGCACTGGGCAAGAACACTGAAGCTTTCTTT | CASSLALGKNTEAFF
TRBJ2-4 | TRBV29-1 | TRBD1 | - | TGCAGCGTCCGGGCAGGGGGCTACATTCAGTACTTC | CSVRAGGYIQYF
TRBJ1-1 | TRBV6-1 | TRBD1 | few | TGTGCCAGCAGTCACCTGACCTTCTCCGGGACAGGGGGGTTGAACACTGAAGCTTTCTTT | CASSHLTFSGTGGLNTEAFF
TRBJ2-5 | TRBV18 | - | few | TGTGCCAGCTCTCCGGGGCCCCCGGAGACCCAGTACTTC | CASSPGPPETQYF